This TCR beta chain was retrieved from a study of OX40 agonist ivuxolimab in advanced cancers. Study summary: Given to patients was ivuxolimab, an agonistic anti-OX40 (CD134) antibody.

Cycle 7 day 1, cycle 4 day 1, and baseline were the timepoints at which blood was sampled. Clones were read by immunoSEQ multiplex PCR, and TCRdb kept only the in-frame ones, dropping some. The sample shows under 25,000 clones, 80% to 90% of them seen only once. Germline-derived CDR1 and CDR2 are LNHDA and SQIVND (reference sequence). V lost 3 bases, J lost 4 bases, and 6 bases lay in between. The length of the CDR3 is 12 residues. This sequence was found in an adult with an advanced solid tumor such as melanoma, head and neck, liver or kidney cancer. Sequenced here: CD4+ or CD8+ T cells sorted from blood, sampled in a trial of the OX40 agonist ivuxolimab. The chain joins TRBV19 to TRBJ1-1; D is ambiguous. The CDR3 is CASSMRGTEAFF. CDR3 in DNA: TGTGCCAGTAGTATGCGCGGCACTGAAGCTTTCTTT. Full variable domain (remainder filled in from reference TRBV19 and TRBJ1-1): DGGITQSPKYLFRKEGQNVTLSCEQNLNHDAMYWYRQDPGQGLRLIYYSQIVNDFQKGDIAEGYSVSREKKESFPLTVTSAQKNPTAFYLCASSMRGTEAFFGQGTRLTVV.